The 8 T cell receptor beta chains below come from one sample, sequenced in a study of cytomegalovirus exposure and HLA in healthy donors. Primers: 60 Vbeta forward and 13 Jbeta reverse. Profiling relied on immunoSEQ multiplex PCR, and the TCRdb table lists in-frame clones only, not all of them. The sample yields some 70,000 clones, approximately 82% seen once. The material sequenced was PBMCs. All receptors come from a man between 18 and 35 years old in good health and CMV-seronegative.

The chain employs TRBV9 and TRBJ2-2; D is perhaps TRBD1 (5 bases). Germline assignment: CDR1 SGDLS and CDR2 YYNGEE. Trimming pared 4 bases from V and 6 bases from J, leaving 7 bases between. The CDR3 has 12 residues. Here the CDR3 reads CASSIRAGELFF. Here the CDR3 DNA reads TGTGCCAGCAGCATCAGGGCCGGGGAGCTGTTTTTT.

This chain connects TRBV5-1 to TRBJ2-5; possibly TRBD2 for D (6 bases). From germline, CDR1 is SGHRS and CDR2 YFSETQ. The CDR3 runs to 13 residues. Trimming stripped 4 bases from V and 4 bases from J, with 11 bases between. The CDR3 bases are TGCGCCAGCAGCCTCAGACTAGGAGAGACCCAGTACTTC. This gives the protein CASSLRLGETQYF.

CDR3 in amino acids: CASSFWGPEQETQYF. The CDR3, as DNA: TGTGCCAGCAGCTTCTGGGGGCCGGAACAAGAGACCCAGTACTTC. V usage is TRBV7-9 and J usage is TRBJ2-5, with D possibly being TRBD1 (6 bases). Germline values: CDR1 SEHNR, CDR2 FQNEAQ (reference sequence). The CDR3 is made up of 15 amino acids. V was cut by 3 bases and J by 2 bases, with 13 bases left in between.

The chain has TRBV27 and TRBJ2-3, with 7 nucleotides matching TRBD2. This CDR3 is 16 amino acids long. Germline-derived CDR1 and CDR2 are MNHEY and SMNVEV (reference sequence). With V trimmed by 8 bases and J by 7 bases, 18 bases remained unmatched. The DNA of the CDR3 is TGTGCCAGCCGACCGGGACTACCGGATCTTTGGAATACGCAGTATTTT. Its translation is CASRPGLPDLWNTQYF.

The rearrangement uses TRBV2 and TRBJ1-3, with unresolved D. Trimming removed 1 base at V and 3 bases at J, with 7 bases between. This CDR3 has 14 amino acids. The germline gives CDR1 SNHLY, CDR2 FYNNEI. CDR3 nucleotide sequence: TGTGCCAGCAGTGAAGTAACGGGTGGAAACACCATATATTTT. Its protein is CASSEVTGGNTIYF.

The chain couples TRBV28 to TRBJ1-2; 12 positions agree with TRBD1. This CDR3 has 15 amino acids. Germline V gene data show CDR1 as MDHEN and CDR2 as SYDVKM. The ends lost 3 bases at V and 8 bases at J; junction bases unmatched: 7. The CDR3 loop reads CASSFPGTGGKGYTF. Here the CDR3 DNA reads TGTGCCAGCAGTTTTCCCGGGACAGGGGGCAAGGGCTACACCTTC.

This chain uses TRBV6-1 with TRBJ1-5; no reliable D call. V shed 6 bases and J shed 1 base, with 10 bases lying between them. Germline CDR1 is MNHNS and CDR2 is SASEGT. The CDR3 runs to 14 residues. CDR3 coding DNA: TGTGCCAGCAGGGGCGCCAACAGCAATCAGCCCCAGCATTTT. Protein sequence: CASRGANSNQPQHF.

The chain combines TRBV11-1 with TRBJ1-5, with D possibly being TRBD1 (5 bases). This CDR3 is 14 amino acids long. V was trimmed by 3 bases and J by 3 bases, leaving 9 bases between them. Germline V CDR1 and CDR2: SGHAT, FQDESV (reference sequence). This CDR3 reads CASSFSGNNQPQHF. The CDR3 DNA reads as TGTGCCAGCAGCTTCTCAGGGAACAATCAGCCCCAGCATTTT.